Listed below are T cell receptor beta chains from one sample, sequenced in a study of beta chain features in type 1 diabetes. Libraries were prepared by immunoSEQ multiplex PCR; TCRdb keeps only in-frame clonotypes and omits some of them. The repertoire holds under 800,000 clones, with roughly a sixth as singletons. The sequenced material came from naive CD4+ T cells from blood. These receptors originate from a man aged 18 to 29 in good health. The CDR3 runs from the conserved cysteine through the conserved F or W. Each record gives: V gene, D gene, J gene, clone size, CDR3 protein. D genes are given only for firm matches. Part of the rows lack a size; the others show once, few, many or a class for expanded clones.

>TRBV25-1|.|TRBJ1-4|.
CASSILRTGYEKLFF
>TRBV2|.|TRBJ1-2|few
CASSEEGVYGYTF
>TRBV7-2|.|TRBJ2-5|few
CASSLLGGTQYF
>TRBV28|TRBD1|TRBJ2-5|few
CASSFRDSRGETQYF
>TRBV4-2|TRBD1|TRBJ1-6|.
CASWTGLNNSPLHF
>TRBV7-2|.|TRBJ2-7|.
CASSLDLAGSYEQYF
>TRBV19|TRBD2|TRBJ2-7|.
CASSISGRAVYEQYF
>TRBV30|.|TRBJ1-2|.
CAGGLNGYTF
>TRBV20-1|.|TRBJ1-1|.
CSASPSMAFF
>TRBV25-1|TRBD1|TRBJ1-4|.
CASRGDRVNEKLFF
>TRBV2|.|TRBJ1-5|.
CASSDSHNQPQHF
>TRBV2|.|TRBJ1-1|.
CASSDEMTGREAFF
>TRBV28|TRBD2|TRBJ2-1|.
CASTSTIFAGARSEQFF
>TRBV10-3|TRBD2|TRBJ2-3|few
CAISEGPSGSTDTQYF
>TRBV25-1|.|TRBJ1-2|.
CASSEYPRARDLYGYTF
>TRBV5-1|TRBD1|TRBJ2-1|few
CASSTRTGGVDEQFF
>TRBV5-1|.|TRBJ2-1|few
CASSLYQSEQFF
>TRBV28|.|TRBJ2-7|once
CASINRDFSYEQYF
>TRBV29-1|.|TRBJ1-2|few
CSVGQINYGYTF
>TRBV5-4|.|TRBJ2-2|few
CASSEPIAYRNTGELFF
>TRBV18|TRBD1|TRBJ2-3|few
CASSPKGQGTSTDTQYF
>TRBV4-3|.|TRBJ2-7|.
CASSQGRFFYEQYF
>TRBV5-1|.|TRBJ2-5|few
CASSLTGPAQETQYF
>TRBV19|.|TRBJ1-1|.
CASSIAVGNTEAFF
>TRBV10-3|TRBD1|TRBJ2-1|many
CAISDRQGYNEQFF
>TRBV27|TRBD1|TRBJ2-1|.
CASSLVPFWTGGVYNEQFF
>TRBV11-2|TRBD2|TRBJ2-7|.
CASSLGSLAGASYEQYF
>TRBV18|TRBD1|TRBJ1-4|few
CASSPGGQGDEKLFF
>TRBV15|TRBD1|TRBJ2-7|.
CATSRDKAGGYEQYF
>TRBV25-1|TRBD2|TRBJ2-7|few
CASKNPSGVYEQYF
>TRBV7-6|.|TRBJ1-1|.
CASSSYRQKGGEAFF
>TRBV4-3|.|TRBJ1-1|few
CASSQDGRLEAFF
>TRBV7-2|.|TRBJ2-3|.
CASSSTRAPDTQYF
>TRBV9|.|TRBJ2-2|few
CASSGQVSGELFF
>TRBV9|TRBD1|TRBJ1-1|few
CASSAVQGLSTEAFF
>TRBV11-2|TRBD1|TRBJ2-3|.
CASSSKIQGQHTQYF
>TRBV29-1|.|TRBJ2-7|.
CSVAFFTEQYF
>TRBV4-3|TRBD1|TRBJ2-3|.
CASSHGTEPTDTQYF
>TRBV5-1|.|TRBJ2-1|.
CASSLDSSLEQFF
>TRBV7-9|.|TRBJ2-7|few
CASSLQETYEQYF
>TRBV14|.|TRBJ1-2|few
CASSQEDWRPNF
>TRBV6-1|.|TRBJ1-2|few
CASQRWTDNYGYTF
>TRBV6-1|.|TRBJ2-2|.
CASSVPKTRAMGNTGELFF
>TRBV7-3|.|TRBJ2-7|few
CASSPDSDHEQYF
>TRBV5-1|.|TRBJ1-1|.
CASSLGHKNTEAFF
>TRBV7-9|.|TRBJ1-2|few
CASSLAKGLVGGYTF
>TRBV5-4|.|TRBJ2-1|.
CASSLNNEQFF
>TRBV5-6|.|TRBJ2-6|few
CASSVPGTWALSGANVLTF
>TRBV14|TRBD1|TRBJ2-1|.
CASSWGRDRLNNEQFF
>TRBV5-4|.|TRBJ1-1|.
CASSTQGFEAFF